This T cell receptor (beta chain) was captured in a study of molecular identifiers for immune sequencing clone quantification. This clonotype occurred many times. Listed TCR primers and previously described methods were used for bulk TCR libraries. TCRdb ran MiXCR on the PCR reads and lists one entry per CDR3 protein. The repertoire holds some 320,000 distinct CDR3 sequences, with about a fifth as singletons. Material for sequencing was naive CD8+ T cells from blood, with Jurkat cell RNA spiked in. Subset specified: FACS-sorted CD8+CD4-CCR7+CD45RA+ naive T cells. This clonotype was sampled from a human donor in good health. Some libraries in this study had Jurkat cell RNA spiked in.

The CDR3 is CASSIGSGNYEQYF. The CDR3 DNA is TGTGCCAGTAGTATCGGGAGCGGGAACTACGAGCAGTACTTC. This sequence joins TRBV19 and TRBJ2-7; TRBD2 matches 7 bases. This CDR3 has 14 residues. Germline assignment: CDR1 LNHDA and CDR2 SQIVND (reference sequence). V lost 3 bases, J lost 3 bases, and 5 bases stayed unmatched.